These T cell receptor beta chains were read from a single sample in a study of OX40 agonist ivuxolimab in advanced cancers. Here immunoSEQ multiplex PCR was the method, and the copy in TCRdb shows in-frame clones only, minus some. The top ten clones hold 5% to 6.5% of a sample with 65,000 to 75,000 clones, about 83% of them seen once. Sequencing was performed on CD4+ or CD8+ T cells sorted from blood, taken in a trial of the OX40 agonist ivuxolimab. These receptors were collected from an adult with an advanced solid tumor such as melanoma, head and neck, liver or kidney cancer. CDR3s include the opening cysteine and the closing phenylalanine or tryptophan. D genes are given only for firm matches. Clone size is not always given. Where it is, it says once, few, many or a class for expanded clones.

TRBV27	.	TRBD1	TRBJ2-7	TGTGCCAGCAGGGACAGGTGGGAAGGTCGCGAGCAGTACTTC	CASRDRWEGREQYF
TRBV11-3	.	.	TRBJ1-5	TGTGCCAGCAGCTCCCAAAGTAATCAGCCCCAGCATTTT	CASSSQSNQPQHF
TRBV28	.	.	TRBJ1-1	TGTGCCAGCCGATATGGGGGGGGCACTGAAGCTTTCTTT	CASRYGGGTEAFF
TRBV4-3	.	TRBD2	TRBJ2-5	TGCGCCAGCAGCCCTCGGACTAGCGGGAGTGAGACCCAGTACTTC	CASSPRTSGSETQYF
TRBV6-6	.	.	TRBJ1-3	TGTGCCAGCAGTTACTCGATTCCCGGGACGGGAAACACCATATATTTT	CASSYSIPGTGNTIYF
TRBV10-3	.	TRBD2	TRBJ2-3	TGTGCCATCAGTGCTTCGACTAGCGGGAGAGCAGATACGCAGTATTTT	CAISASTSGRADTQYF
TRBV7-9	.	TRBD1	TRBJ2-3	TGTGCCAGCAGCTTTAACAGGGGGGTAGATACGCAGTATTTT	CASSFNRGVDTQYF
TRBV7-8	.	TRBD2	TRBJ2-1	TGTGCCAGCAGTCGGGGAGGGGACAATGAGCAGTTCTTC	CASSRGGDNEQFF
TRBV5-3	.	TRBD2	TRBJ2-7	TGTGCCAGAAGCTTGCTAGCGGGTGGCCAATGGGGTCCCTACGAGCAGTACTTC	CARSLLAGGQWGPYEQYF
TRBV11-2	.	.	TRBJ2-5	TGTGCCAGCAGTTCGGGACTGCAAGAGACCCAGTACTTC	CASSSGLQETQYF
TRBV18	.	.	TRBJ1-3	TGTGCCAGCTCACAGGGGAACTCTGGAAACACCATATATTTT	CASSQGNSGNTIYF
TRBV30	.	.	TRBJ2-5	TGTGCCTGGACCCTAAGGGGGGGAGAGACCCAGTACTTC	CAWTLRGGETQYF
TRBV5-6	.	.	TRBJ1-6	TGTGCCAGCAGCCCATTTTCATATGGATCACCCCTCCACTTT	CASSPFSYGSPLHF
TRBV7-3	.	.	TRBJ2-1	TGTGCCAGCAGCTTAATCGGGGGCCCCGAATACAATGAGCAGTTCTTC	CASSLIGGPEYNEQFF
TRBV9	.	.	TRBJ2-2	TGTGCCAGCAGCGCAGGACCTAACACCGGGGAGCTGTTTTTT	CASSAGPNTGELFF
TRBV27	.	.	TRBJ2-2	TGTGCCAGCAGTTCCCGGATCGAGTGGAACACCGGGGAGCTGTTTTTT	CASSSRIEWNTGELFF
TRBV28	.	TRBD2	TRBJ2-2	TGTGCCAGCAGTCTAGCGGGGTTGAACACCGGGGAGCTGTTTTTT	CASSLAGLNTGELFF
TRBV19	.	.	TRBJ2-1	TGTGCCAGTAGCCTCCTAGTAGGGGACGAGCAGTTCTTC	CASSLLVGDEQFF
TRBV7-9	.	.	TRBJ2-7	TGTGCCAGCAGCCTAGCTGGGGCCCAGAGGGAGTACTTC	CASSLAGAQREYF
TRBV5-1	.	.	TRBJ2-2	TGCGCCAGCAGCCCGGGGACCGCAAACACCGGGGAGCTGTTTTTT	CASSPGTANTGELFF
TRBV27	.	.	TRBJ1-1	TGTGCCAGTTTTTCACCCTCCGGCGGCGCGACTGAAGCTTTCTTT	CASFSPSGGATEAFF
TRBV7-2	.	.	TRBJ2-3	TGTGCCAGCAGCTTGGGTGGGGTAGGGACAGATACGCAGTATTTT	CASSLGGVGTDTQYF
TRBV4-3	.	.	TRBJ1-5	TGCGCCAGCAGCCAAGATGTGGCGGGCAATCAGCCCCAGCATTTT	CASSQDVAGNQPQHF
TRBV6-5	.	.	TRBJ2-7	TGTGCCAGCAATTTGGGGGGCGAGCAGTACTTC	CASNLGGEQYF
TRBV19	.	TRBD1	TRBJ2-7	TGTGCCAGTAGTCCTGGGACAGGGGGCGGAGAGCAGTACTTC	CASSPGTGGGEQYF
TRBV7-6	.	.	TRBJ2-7	TGTGCCAGCAGCTCGAGAAGGGACCGAAGCTCCTACGAGCAGTACTTC	CASSSRRDRSSYEQYF
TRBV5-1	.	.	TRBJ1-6	TGCGCCAGCAGCTTGTCGCCCACCGCGGATTCACCCCTCCACTTT	CASSLSPTADSPLHF
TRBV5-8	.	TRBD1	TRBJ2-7	TGTGCCAGCAGCTCCGACAGGGGGAAGTACGAGCAGTACTTC	CASSSDRGKYEQYF
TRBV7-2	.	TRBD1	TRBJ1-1	TGTGCCAGCAGCTTGGGGACAGGCCGGAGGGTTTTCTTT	CASSLGTGRRVFF
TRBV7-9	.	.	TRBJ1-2	TGTGCCAGCAGCTCGCCGACAATGTGGTTTTTTGGCTACACCTTC	CASSSPTMWFFGYTF
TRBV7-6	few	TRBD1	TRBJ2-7	TGTGCCAGCAGCGCCCGGACAGGAAGGACTTACGAGCAGTACTTC	CASSARTGRTYEQYF
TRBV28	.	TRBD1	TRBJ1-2	TGTGCCAGCAGCCGGACAGGGGGCGCGGCGAACTATGGCTACACCTTC	CASSRTGGAANYGYTF
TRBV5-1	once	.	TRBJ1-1	TGCGCCAGTGCAGGGGACACTGAAGCTTTCTTT	CASAGDTEAFF
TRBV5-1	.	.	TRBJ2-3	TGCGCCAGTCGAACGATATTAGCAAATACGCAGTATTTT	CASRTILANTQYF
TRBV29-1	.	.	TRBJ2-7	TGCAGCGTTGACTTGGGGTACGAGCAGTACTTC	CSVDLGYEQYF
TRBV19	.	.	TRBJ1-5	TGTGCCAGTAGTATAATCCTCGGACAGCCTTATAGCAATCAGCCCCAGCATTTT	CASSIILGQPYSNQPQHF
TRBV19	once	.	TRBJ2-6	TGTGCCAGTAGTCCCACTGGGGCCAACGTCCTGACTTTC	CASSPTGANVLTF
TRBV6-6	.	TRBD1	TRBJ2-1	TGTGCCAGCTTGTCCAGGGGGCCTGGTGAGCAGTTCTTC	CASLSRGPGEQFF
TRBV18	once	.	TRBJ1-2	TGTGCCAGCTCACCAGTACCACACCTATCTAACTATGGCTACACCTTC	CASSPVPHLSNYGYTF
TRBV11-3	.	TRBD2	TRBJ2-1	TGTGCCAGCAGCCTAAGACTAGCGGGAGCCCTCTCCCATGAGCAGTTCTTC	CASSLRLAGALSHEQFF
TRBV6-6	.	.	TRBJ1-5	TGTGCCAGCACCACATCCCTGGGAATAAGCAATCAGCCCCAGCATTTT	CASTTSLGISNQPQHF